Shown below are 13 T cell receptor beta chains from a single sample sequenced in a study of blood T cell repertoires in COVID-19. Profiling relied on immunoSEQ multiplex PCR, and the TCRdb table lists in-frame clones only, not all of them. In the table there are about 34,000 clones, 80% to 95% of which are singletons. The sequencing sample was made of peripheral blood. These receptors were taken from a man at least 80 years old with acute or convalescent COVID-19.

The chain joins TRBV19 to TRBJ1-2; no definite D call. V lost 4 bases and J lost 4, with 19 bases in between. The CDR3 totals 16 residues. CDR1 and CDR2 (germline): LNHDA, SQIVND (reference sequence). The CDR3 reads CASSSPWEREFYGYTF. The CDR3 nucleotides are TGTGCCAGTAGTAGCCCTTGGGAGAGGGAATTCTATGGCTACACCTTC.

The chain combines TRBV25-1 with TRBJ1-3; D not certain. Trimming removed 2 bases at V and 4 bases at J, with 3 bases between. CDR1 MGHDK and CDR2 SYGVNS come from the germline V gene. This CDR3 spans 12 amino acids. The CDR3 DNA follows: TGTGCCAGCAGTGAACCGGGAAACACCATATATTTT. Translated: CASSEPGNTIYF.

This clone is a singleton in its sample. This chain connects TRBV7-2 to TRBJ1-2; perhaps TRBD1 as D (5 bases). Trimming shortened V by 1 base and J by 7 bases, and 22 bases separated the two germline ends. Germline loops: CDR1 SGHTA, CDR2 FQGNSA. This CDR3 comprises 17 residues. The CDR3 region is CASSLDSGSGRRGGYTF. CDR3 nucleotide sequence: TGTGCCAGCAGCTTAGATTCAGGGTCTGGCAGGAGGGGTGGCTACACCTTC.

The chain couples TRBV30 to TRBJ1-2; TRBD1 aligns across 7 bases. Germline CDR1 and CDR2: GTSNPN and SVGIG (reference sequence). The CDR3 spans 15 residues. J lost 1 base, V lost 2 bases, and 7 bases had no gene match. Written as DNA, the CDR3 is TGTGCCTGGAGTTCCCGCAGGGACAGTAACTATGGCTACACCTTC. This encodes CAWSSRRDSNYGYTF.

As regards this clone: A junction end diverges from the germline sequence, so it may reflect a read error. V gene TRBV3-1 (or the pseudogene TRBV3-2) combines with J gene TRBJ2-1, with 7 bases lining up with TRBD2. Looked up from germline, CDR1 is LGHDT and CDR2 is YNNKEL (reference sequence). The CDR3 extends over 16 amino acids. The chain's CDR3 is CASSQPIPGGAEYLVF. The CDR3, as DNA: TGTGCCAGCAGCCAACCTATTCCGGGAGGCGCCGAATACCTGGTCTTC.

The genes are TRBV5-1 and TRBJ1-1; 8 bases align to TRBD1. Germline-derived CDR1 and CDR2 are SGHRS and YFSETQ. With V trimmed by 6 bases and J by 4 bases, 8 bases remained unmatched. The CDR3 loop spans 14 amino acids. The DNA of the CDR3 is TGCGCCAGCACCCAGGGGGCGGGGGTCACTGAAGCTTTCTTT. Protein sequence: CASTQGAGVTEAFF.

The rearrangement joins TRBV5-8 to TRBJ2-7; perhaps TRBD2 as D (6 bases). V was pared by 0 bases and J by 7 bases, with 14 bases between. Germline loops: CDR1 SGHTS, CDR2 YDEGEE. The CDR3 has 14 amino acids. As DNA, the CDR3 is TGTGCCAGCAGCTTGGGGGGGACGGGGGAAGAGCAGTACTTC. This encodes CASSLGGTGEEQYF.

The chain is built from TRBV20-1 and TRBJ2-7, with D possibly being TRBD1 (6 bases). Trimming removed 3 bases at V and 6 bases at J, with 21 bases between. Germline V gives CDR1 DFQATT, CDR2 SNEGSKA (reference sequence). This CDR3 is built from 15 residues. The CDR3 sequence: CSASSFDRPPREQYF. Written as DNA, the CDR3 is TGCAGTGCTAGTTCCTTTGACAGGCCACCACGCGAGCAGTACTTC.

Only one count was recorded for this clone. The chain joins TRBV10-3 to TRBJ2-1; 7 bases line up with TRBD2. The CDR3 spans 13 residues. Germline V gives CDR1 ENHRY, CDR2 SYGVKD. V lost 2 bases to trimming and J lost 7 bases; unmatched junction nucleotides: 2. The CDR3 here is CAISEGLGNEQFF. In DNA, the CDR3 is TGTGCCATCAGTGAGGGACTAGGAAATGAGCAGTTCTTC.

This clone occurred a few times. This chain connects TRBV18 to TRBJ1-4; 7 nucleotides match TRBD1. Germline V gene data show CDR1 as KGHSH and CDR2 as LQKENI. The ends lost 4 bases at V and 7 bases at J; junction bases unmatched: 3. This CDR3 is 13 amino acids long. CDR3 protein: CASSRDRSEKLFF. CDR3 DNA sequence: TGTGCCAGCTCACGGGACAGAAGTGAAAAACTGTTTTTT.

The CDR3 sequence is CASSLGGLAGPYNEQFF. The CDR3 DNA reads as TGTGCCAGCAGCTTAGGGGGACTAGCGGGGCCCTACAATGAGCAGTTCTTC. V and J are TRBV7-7 and TRBJ2-1, with 13 bases lining up with TRBD2. There are 17 residues in the CDR3. V shed 1 base, J shed 2 bases, and the junction held 2 bases outside the gene matches. In germline, CDR1 is SSHAT, CDR2 FNYEAQ (reference sequence).

This chain joins TRBV18 and TRBJ2-5, with D possibly TRBD1 on 6 matching bases. Trimming stripped 5 bases from V and 0 bases from J, with 10 bases between. The CDR3 extends over 14 amino acids. Germline assignment: CDR1 KGHSH and CDR2 LQKENI. Here the CDR3 reads CASSRTAYQETQYF. The CDR3 DNA is TGTGCCAGCTCAAGGACAGCTTACCAAGAGACCCAGTACTTC. The complete variable domain, with remaining parts taken from reference TRBV18 and TRBJ2-5, reads NAGVMQNPRHLVRRRGQEARLRCSPMKGHSHVYWYRQLPEEGLKFMVYLQKENIIDESGMPKERFSAEFPKEGPSILRIQQVVRGDSAAYFCASSRTAYQETQYFGPGTRLLVL.

The CDR3 DNA is TGTGCCAGCAGTGCCCGGGAGGCCTACGAGCAGTACTTC. It specifies CASSAREAYEQYF. The chain employs TRBV27 and TRBJ2-7, with 7 bases aligning to TRBD2. V lost 5 bases, J lost 2 bases, and 3 bases stayed unmatched. This CDR3 has 13 residues. From germline, CDR1 is MNHEY and CDR2 SMNVEV (reference sequence).